This T cell receptor (beta chain) was sequenced for a study of T cells in Graves' hyperthyroidism and ophthalmopathy. The CDR3 has 17 residues. Germline CDR1 DFQATT, CDR2 SNEGSKA (reference sequence). V was shortened by 4 bases and J by 0 bases, with 19 bases between the two germline ends. A word on this clonotype: A read error is possible here, since a much larger clone lies one base away. The final CDR3 position lacks the conserved phenylalanine or tryptophan, pointing to a likely read error.

Amplification of TCR beta CDR3 regions was performed using RNA transcripts as template. Using the HTBI primer set, a first-round RT-PCR was run on the TCR CDR3. In TCRdb, the multiplex PCR reads were re-called with MiXCR into one record per CDR3 protein. The data show under 350,000 distinct CDR3 sequences, around 23% seen once. Specimen: blood. The chain employs TRBV20-1 and TRBJ1-5; TRBD1 might be the D (5 bases). The TCR comes from a woman in her 50s with Graves' hyperthyroidism. CDR3 sequence: CSANPGQGISSNQPQHS. The DNA for the CDR3 is TGCAGTGCTAATCCGGGGCAGGGTATTAGTAGCAATCAGCCCCAGCATTCT.